The TCR beta chain under discussion was sequenced for a study of monozygotic twins with inflammatory bowel disease. Study outcomes and limitations: Individual T cell subtypes were not distinguishable. By inverse Simpson index, TCRbeta diversity was lower in IBD patients than in healthy co-twins. Especially with disease activity, IBD patients shared fewer clonotypes with others than healthy twins did.

Comments on this clonotype: Its antigen is unidentified.

In germline, CDR1 is MDHEN, CDR2 SYDVKM. This CDR3 comprises 14 residues. cDNA synthesis was performed in eight separate reactions for each sample. TCRdb re-called the 5' RACE reads and catalogs CDR3 proteins one per entry, DNA excluded. The sample table sets out around 210,000 distinct CDR3 sequences. The chain uses TRBV28 and TRBJ2-7; there is no DNA to check the TCRdb D call of TRBD1. This receptor was obtained from a human donor with ulcerative colitis or Crohn's disease, or a healthy co-twin of an affected twin (not recorded which). Sequenced input: blood. The chain's CDR3 is CASSSGVESYEQYF. Full variable domain (remainder filled in from reference TRBV28 and TRBJ2-7): DVKVTQSSRYLVKRTGEKVFLECVQDMDHENMFWYRQDPGLGLRLIYFSYDVKMKEKGDIPEGYSVSREKKERFSLILESASTNQTSMYLCASSSGVESYEQYFGPGTRLTVT.